These 32 T cell receptor beta chains share one sample of origin, sequenced in a study of memory CD4+ T cells and cytomegalovirus serostatus (dated by TCRdb to between 2017 and 2020). A FACSAria II was used to sort memory CD4+ T cells, defined as single viable CD3+CD4+CD8-CD45RO+ cells. The library was obtained by the immunoSEQ multiplex PCR assay. Entries here come from immuneACCESS through TCRdb and include only in-frame sequences with V and J called. Some clones fail to appear in such tables; in the studies checked, an unresolved V gene covers under half of the shortfall, and the cause of the remainder is unknown. The table for this sample lists approximately 50,000 clones; 70% to 75% of them were counted only once. About 2.4% of the sample is taken by the ten largest. Sequenced input: memory CD4+ T cells from blood. The receptors originated from an adult in good health and CMV-seropositive.

The chain has TRBV21-1 and TRBJ2-7. TRBV21-1 is a known pseudogene. The CDR3 covers 12 residues. CDR3: CASSKESTEQYV. The CDR3, as DNA: TGTGCCAGCAGCAAAGAGTCTACCGAGCAGTACGTC.

CDR3 residues: CASSSSSYNEQFF. CDR3 DNA: TGTGCCAGCAGCTCGAGCTCCTACAATGAGCAGTTCTTC. The V and J genes are TRBV5-4 and TRBJ2-1; D remains unclear. This CDR3 is 13 amino acids long. Germline-derived CDR1 and CDR2 are SGHNT and YYREEE (reference sequence). V gave up 3 bases and J gave up 0 bases, with 4 bases separating them.

This chain uses TRBV5-1 with TRBJ1-1; D possibly corresponds to TRBD1 (5 bases). Per the germline V gene, CDR1 is SGHRS and CDR2 is YFSETQ. The V and J ends lost 5 bases and 0 bases respectively, with 14 bases between them. The length of the CDR3 is 15 residues. CDR3 coding DNA: TGCGCCAGCAGTCAGGGCGAGACGGTGAACACTGAAGCTTTCTTT. Translating it yields CASSQGETVNTEAFF.

This chain connects TRBV29-1 to TRBJ2-2; D unclear. V lost 7 bases, J lost 4 bases, and 10 bases lay in between. CDR3 length: 12 residues. Germline values: CDR1 SQVTM, CDR2 ANQGSEA. The CDR3 nucleotides are TGCAGCGGTCAGCAGAGCACCGGGGAGCTGTTTTTT. Protein: CSGQQSTGELFF.

The chain recombines TRBV20-1 with TRBJ2-7; D is ambiguous. This CDR3 is 11 amino acids long. CDR1 and CDR2 from the germline V gene are DFQATT and SNEGSKA (reference sequence). Trimming left V 4 bases short and J 4 bases short, with 8 bases between. The CDR3 spells CSAIGPYEQYF. The CDR3 nucleotides are TGCAGTGCTATCGGACCTTACGAGCAGTACTTC.

This clone occurred a few times. This rearrangement joins TRBV12-5 to TRBJ1-1; unclear D gene. The germline V gene has CDR1 LGHNT and CDR2 FRNRAP. This CDR3 is 13 amino acids long. Trimming cost V 7 bases and J 1 base, with 10 bases left between them. The CDR3 sequence is CASALEPNTEAFF. CDR3 DNA: TGTGCTAGTGCTTTAGAACCGAACACTGAAGCTTTCTTT.

This clone was recorded once. A much larger clone lies one base from this, so it may be a read error. J is TRBJ2-6 and V is TRBV7-2; unclear D gene. Per germline, CDR1 SGHTA and CDR2 FQGNSA. V lost 3 bases, J lost 0 bases, and 0 bases lay in between. CDR3 size: 13 residues. CDR3 DNA: TGTGCCAGCAGCTTCTCTGGGGCCAACGTCCTGACTTTC. Amino acid sequence: CASSFSGANVLTF.

V usage is TRBV11-3 and J usage is TRBJ2-5; 8 nucleotides agree with TRBD2. This CDR3 has 16 residues. Per the germline V gene, CDR1 is SGHNT and CDR2 is YENEEA. V shed 5 bases and J 6 bases; nucleotides not matched to a gene: 14. Written as DNA, the CDR3 is TGTGCCAGCAGCGCCCTTTGGCGGGGGGACGGTCAGACCCAGTACTTC. It yields the protein CASSALWRGDGQTQYF.

The sample holds one count of this clone. The rearrangement joins TRBV5-4 to TRBJ2-3; D gene uncertain. There are 11 residues in the CDR3. V was pared by 0 bases and J by 6 bases, with 2 bases between. The germline V gene has CDR1 SGHNT and CDR2 YYREEE (reference sequence). The CDR3 nucleotides are TGTGCCAGCAGCTTGGTGGATACGCAGTATTTT. It translates to CASSLVDTQYF.

This clone has a single count. The V and J genes are TRBV27 and TRBJ2-1; a weak D match, TRBD2 (6 bases). Germline loops: CDR1 MNHEY, CDR2 SMNVEV (reference sequence). The length of the CDR3 is 17 residues. V shed 6 bases and J shed 4 bases, with 22 bases lying between them. This chain's CDR3 is CASRPNFGGGGYNEQFF. For the CDR3, the DNA is TGTGCCAGCAGGCCCAACTTTGGGGGAGGAGGTTACAATGAGCAGTTCTTC.

This clone has only a few counts. This sequence joins TRBV7-9 and TRBJ1-3; a weak D match, TRBD1 (6 bases). The V end was cut by 1 base, the J end by 4 bases, with 14 bases between. This CDR3 has 16 residues. Germline CDR1 SEHNR, CDR2 FQNEAQ (reference sequence). CDR3 coding DNA: TGTGCCAGCAGCTTAGATCAGGGGAGAAGAGGAAACACCATATATTTT. Translation gives CASSLDQGRRGNTIYF.

A single count supports this clone. This chain joins TRBV28 and TRBJ1-1, with D unclear. The CDR3 is 15 residues long. V gave up 6 bases and J gave up 5 bases, with 19 bases separating them. Per germline, CDR1 MDHEN and CDR2 SYDVKM. This CDR3 is CASSPGGSRDTEAFF. The CDR3, as DNA: TGTGCCAGCAGCCCGGGCGGCTCTCGGGATACTGAAGCTTTCTTT.

This clone was counted a single time. The J gene is TRBJ2-7, the V gene TRBV28, with D uncertain. Trimming took 5 bases from V and 3 from J, leaving 5 bases between them. The CDR3 covers 11 residues. Germline V gives CDR1 MDHEN, CDR2 SYDVKM. The CDR3 nucleotides are TGTGCCAGCAGTACTGGCTACGAGCAGTACTTC. Protein sequence: CASSTGYEQYF.

The chain couples TRBV7-2 to TRBJ2-5; 8 bases map to TRBD1. Trimming took 5 bases from V and 5 from J; bases not matched to a gene: 16. In germline, CDR1 is SGHTA, CDR2 FQGNSA. The CDR3 is 17 residues long. Here the CDR3 DNA reads TGTGCCAGCAGCCCCCTTGGGTGGACAGGGTTGAGCGAGACCCAGTACTTC. Translated: CASSPLGWTGLSETQYF. Full variable domain (remainder filled in from reference TRBV7-2 and TRBJ2-5): GAGVSQSPSNKVTEKGKDVELRCDPISGHTALYWYRQSLGQGLEFLIYFQGNSAPDKSGLPSDRFSAERTGGSVSTLTIQRTQQEDSAVYLCASSPLGWTGLSETQYFGPGTRLLVL.

The V call is TRBV5-1, the J call TRBJ2-5; 7 nucleotides match TRBD2. The CDR3 contains 15 residues. V shed 4 bases, J shed 0 bases, and the junction held 6 bases outside the gene matches. Per the germline V gene, CDR1 is SGHRS and CDR2 is YFSETQ. The CDR3 nucleotides are TGCGCCAGCAGCGTGAGTCTAGCGGACCAAGAGACCCAGTACTTC. It specifies CASSVSLADQETQYF.

This sequence joins TRBV7-9 and TRBJ1-5; 8 nucleotides align to TRBD1. Looked up from germline, CDR1 is SEHNR and CDR2 is FQNEAQ (reference sequence). The CDR3 runs 13 residues. V dropped 5 bases and J dropped 5; count of bases not matched to a gene: 2. Here the CDR3 DNA reads TGTGCCAGCAGCGCACAGGGGGATCAGCCCCAGCATTTT. Its translation: CASSAQGDQPQHF.

The V call is TRBV28, the J call TRBJ2-7, with 10 positions matching TRBD2. V was pared by 6 bases and J by 5 bases, with 13 bases of the junction left unmatched. The germline V gene has CDR1 MDHEN and CDR2 SYDVKM. This CDR3 region has 16 residues. CDR3 nucleotides: TGTGCCAGCAGCGGGAAGCTACTAGCGGGAAGACACGAGCAGTACTTC. As protein: CASSGKLLAGRHEQYF.

V and J are TRBV5-1 and TRBJ2-2, with TRBD2 matching 7 bases. Germline CDR1 and CDR2: SGHRS and YFSETQ. V lost 7 bases, J lost 7 bases, and 7 bases stayed unmatched. CDR3 length: 13 residues. The CDR3 reads CASGLVSGGELFF. CDR3 DNA sequence: TGCGCCAGCGGACTAGTTTCGGGCGGGGAGCTGTTTTTT.

The V gene is TRBV7-2, the J gene TRBJ1-2, with 8 nucleotides matching TRBD1. V shed 2 bases and J 7 bases; nucleotides not matched to a gene: 9. The CDR3 consists of 15 residues. Germline V gene data show CDR1 as SGHTA and CDR2 as FQGNSA. CDR3 sequence: CASSLNAGGVLGYTF. The CDR3 DNA is TGTGCCAGCAGCTTAAATGCAGGGGGCGTTCTTGGCTACACCTTC.

This clone was observed a handful of times. The chain has TRBV29-1 and TRBJ2-7, with 10 positions matching TRBD1. Per the germline V gene, CDR1 is SQVTM and CDR2 is ANQGSEA. This CDR3 comprises 11 residues. CDR3 in amino acids: CMGGQGDEQYV. In DNA form, the CDR3 reads TGCATGGGTGGACAGGGGGACGAGCAGTACGTC.

CDR3 sequence (DNA): TGCGCCAGCAGCTTGGTCCCTAGTGAGGAGACCCAGTACTTC. As protein: CASSLVPSEETQYF. The genes are TRBV5-1 and TRBJ2-5; D is undetermined. The germline gives CDR1 SGHRS, CDR2 YFSETQ. The CDR3 consists of 14 residues. Deletions cut 0 bases from V and 5 bases from J, with 11 bases between.

This clone came up once. J is TRBJ2-3 and V is TRBV18; 7 bases are a match to TRBD2. This CDR3 contains 14 residues. Germline CDR1 and CDR2: KGHSH and LQKENI. V was clipped by 3 bases and J by 9 bases; unmatched bases: 9. CDR3 amino acids: CASSPPGGTRTQYF. The CDR3 DNA reads as TGTGCCAGCTCACCTCCCGGGGGGACCCGGACGCAGTATTTT.

The rearrangement joins TRBV7-2 to TRBJ2-1; D gene unclear. The CDR3 has 13 residues. Germline loops: CDR1 SGHTA, CDR2 FQGNSA. The V gene lost 3 bases and the J gene lost 6 bases, with 9 bases spanning the gap. CDR3 protein: CASSFDPTNEQFF. The CDR3 DNA sequence: TGTGCCAGCAGCTTCGACCCGACCAATGAGCAGTTCTTC.

The chain recombines TRBV4-2 with TRBJ2-5; 13 positions agree with TRBD2. Germline V lookup: CDR1 LGHNA, CDR2 YNFKEQ. CDR3 length equals 19 residues. J was trimmed by 5 bases and V by 4 bases; bases with no gene match: 16. For the CDR3, the DNA is TGTGCCAGCAGCCCAAAAGGACTAGCGGGAGAAGGAGGCCGGGAGACCCAGTACTTC. As protein: CASSPKGLAGEGGRETQYF.

J is TRBJ1-2 and V is TRBV12-2; TRBD1, the table's D call, lacks a check against the DNA. TRBV12-2 is tagged as a pseudogene. The CDR3 is 13 amino acids. The chain's CDR3 is CASRTGQGNGYTF. CDR3 bases: TGTGCAAGTCGCACCGGACAGGGGAATGGCTACACCTTC.

The rearrangement links TRBV20-1 to TRBJ2-5; D is ambiguous. CDR1 and CDR2 (germline): DFQATT, SNEGSKA (reference sequence). V was trimmed by 0 bases and J by 5 bases, leaving 4 bases between them. The length of the CDR3 is 11 residues. CDR3 bases: TGCAGTGCTAGAGAGATGGAGACCCAGTACTTC. Amino acid sequence: CSAREMETQYF.

The CDR3 DNA reads TGCGCCAGCAGCCAAGTTGGGAGTTATGAGCAGTTCTTC. Protein product: CASSQVGSYEQFF. The V gene is TRBV4-1, the J gene TRBJ2-1, with D possibly matching TRBD2 (5 bases). Germline V gives CDR1 MGHRA, CDR2 YSYEKL. Trimming pared 1 base from V and 8 bases from J, leaving 9 bases between. The CDR3 contains 13 residues.

The rearrangement joins TRBV19 to TRBJ1-4; no firm D call. V lost 9 bases to trimming and J lost 0 bases, with 8 bases between them. The CDR3 length is 13 residues. Per germline, CDR1 LNHDA and CDR2 SQIVND (reference sequence). CDR3 sequence reads: CASRIATNEKLFF. CDR3 nucleotides: TGTGCCAGCCGAATTGCAACTAATGAAAAACTGTTTTTT. The whole variable domain, remainder taken from reference TRBV19 and TRBJ1-4, is DGGITQSPKYLFRKEGQNVTLSCEQNLNHDAMYWYRQDPGQGLRLIYYSQIVNDFQKGDIAEGYSVSREKKESFPLTVTSAQKNPTAFYLCASRIATNEKLFFGSGTQLSVL.

The chain combines TRBV10-3 with TRBJ1-4; D may be TRBD1 (5 bases). V was pared by 10 bases and J by 4 bases, with 16 bases between. CDR3 length: 14 amino acids. From germline, CDR1 is ENHRY and CDR2 SYGVKD. CDR3 bases: TGTGCCACCACCCAGACAGCTTTTAATGAAAAACTGTTTTTT. Its translation: CATTQTAFNEKLFF.

V and J are TRBV19 and TRBJ2-1, with TRBD2 matching 8 bases. The junction had 11 bases not matched to a gene; V was cut back by 7 bases and J by 6 bases. Germline V gene data show CDR1 as LNHDA and CDR2 as SQIVND (reference sequence). CDR3 length equals 15 residues. Here the CDR3 reads CASTSQAGEGNEQFF. In DNA form, the CDR3 reads TGTGCCAGTACCTCTCAAGCGGGAGAAGGCAATGAGCAGTTCTTC.

This clone has more than one count but fewer than ten. The chain combines TRBV11-2 with TRBJ2-2, with 9 bases lining up with TRBD2. CDR3 length equals 14 residues. After removal of 8 bases from V and 7 bases from J, the junction contained 8 bases not matched to a gene. Germline V lookup: CDR1 SGHAT, CDR2 FQNNGV. CDR3 DNA: TGTGCCAGCCGTCTAGCGGGATCCGGCGGGGAGCTGTTTTTT. It translates to CASRLAGSGGELFF.

This clone showed up just a few times. The J gene is TRBJ1-1, the V gene TRBV7-9, with 7 bases matching TRBD1. The CDR3 contains 13 residues. CDR1 and CDR2 from the germline V gene are SEHNR and FQNEAQ (reference sequence). Trimming at V came to 5 bases and at J to 7 bases, leaving 7 bases not matched to a gene. The CDR3 DNA sequence: TGTGCCAGCAGCCCTAGGGGGCCTGGTGAAGCTTTCTTT. It codes for CASSPRGPGEAFF.